This TCR beta chain was profiled in a study of blood T cells in healthy people across ages. Notes on the study in general: Investigators treated diversity estimates from one million T cells as underestimates.

Primed by a sample-barcoded 5' primer and a J-beta primer mix, a second PCR proceeded for roughly 6 to 12 cycles. TCRdb recomputed calls from the 5' RACE reads with MiXCR, one row per CDR3 protein. The table shows approximately 850,000 distinct CDR3 sequences, with 58% occurring only once. Regarding this clonotype: Its matching antigen is unknown.

This TCR was recovered from a man aged 30-40 years in good health. Material: blood.

The CDR3 reads CASSFTRDRGWETQYF. CDR3 DNA sequence: TGTGCCAGCAGCTTTACCCGGGACAGGGGGTGGGAGACCCAGTACTTC. The chain carries TRBV2 and TRBJ2-5; TRBD1 matches at 11 bases. Germline V gives CDR1 SNHLY, CDR2 FYNNEI. J was trimmed by 5 bases and V by 6 bases; bases with no gene match: 11. The CDR3 extends over 16 amino acids. Full variable domain (rest looked up from reference TRBV2 and TRBJ2-5): EPEVTQTPSHQVTQMGQEVILRCVPISNHLYFYWYRQILGQKVEFLVSFYNNEISEKSEIFDDQFSVERPDGSNFTLKIRSTKLEDSAMYFCASSFTRDRGWETQYFGPGTRLLVL.